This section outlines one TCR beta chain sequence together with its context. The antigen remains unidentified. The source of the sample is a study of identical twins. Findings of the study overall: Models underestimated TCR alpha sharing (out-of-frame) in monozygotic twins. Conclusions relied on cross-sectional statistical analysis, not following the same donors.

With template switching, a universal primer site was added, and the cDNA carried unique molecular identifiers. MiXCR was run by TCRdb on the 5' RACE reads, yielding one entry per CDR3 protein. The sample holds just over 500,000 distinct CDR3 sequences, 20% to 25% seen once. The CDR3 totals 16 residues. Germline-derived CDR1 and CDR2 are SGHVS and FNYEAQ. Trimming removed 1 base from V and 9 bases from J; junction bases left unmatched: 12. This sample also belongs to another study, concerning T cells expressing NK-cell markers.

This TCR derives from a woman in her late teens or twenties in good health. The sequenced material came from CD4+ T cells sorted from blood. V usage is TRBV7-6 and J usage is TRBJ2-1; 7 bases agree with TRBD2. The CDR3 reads CASSLEFGGGGFEQFF. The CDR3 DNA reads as TGTGCCAGCAGCTTAGAATTCGGCGGGGGTGGCTTTGAGCAGTTCTTC. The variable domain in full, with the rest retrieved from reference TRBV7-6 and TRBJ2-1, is GAGVSQSPRYKVTKRGQDVALRCDPISGHVSLYWYRQALGQGPEFLTYFNYEAQQDKSGLPNDRFSAERPEGSISTLTIQRTEQRDSAMYRCASSLEFGGGGFEQFFGPGTRLTVL.